Shown below are 18 T cell receptor beta chains from a single sample sequenced in a study of T cells in tuberculosis. Profiling relied on immunoSEQ multiplex PCR, and the TCRdb table lists in-frame clones only, not all of them. The sample yields approximately 49,000 clones, nearly 95% seen once. As to time point: new active TB diagnosis, blood taken before or within 7 days of starting treatment. This specimen consisted of PBMCs, obtained at tuberculosis diagnosis. The receptor set was obtained from an adult with tuberculosis.

The rearrangement joins TRBV6-5 to TRBJ2-7; TRBD2 matches at 12 bases. CDR1 and CDR2 from the germline V gene are MNHEY and SVGAGI. The CDR3 loop spans 14 amino acids. With V trimmed by 2 bases and J by 5 bases, 1 base remained unmatched. The CDR3 nucleotides are TGTGCCAGCAGTTACGGACTAGCGGGGAACGAGCAGTACTTC. Its protein product is CASSYGLAGNEQYF.

The chain uses TRBV30 and TRBJ2-2; the match to TRBD2 covers 12 bases. The CDR3 runs 13 residues. The germline CDR1 and CDR2 sequences are GTSNPN and SVGIG (reference sequence). Trimming cost V 5 bases and J 5 bases; bases outside gene matches: 0. CDR3 region: CAWGLAGTGELFF. CDR3 nucleotides: TGTGCCTGGGGACTAGCGGGAACCGGGGAGCTGTTTTTT.

V and J are TRBV19 and TRBJ1-1; a possible D gene is TRBD1 (5 bases). The V end was cut by 5 bases, the J end by 2 bases, with 12 bases between. The CDR3 has 14 amino acids. The V gene's germline CDR1 is LNHDA and CDR2 SQIVND (reference sequence). CDR3 bases: TGTGCCAGTAGTCATCGCGGGGACAACACTGAAGCTTTCTTT. It translates to CASSHRGDNTEAFF.

The rearrangement uses TRBV5-8 and TRBJ1-3; TRBD1 might be the D (5 bases). Trimming left V 0 bases short and J 5 bases short, with 12 bases between. This CDR3 is 15 amino acids long. CDR1 and CDR2 (germline): SGHTS, YDEGEE. CDR3: CASSLEGAGRNTIYF. CDR3 sequence (DNA): TGTGCCAGCAGCTTGGAAGGGGCAGGGAGAAACACCATATATTTT.

The chain combines TRBV9 with TRBJ2-3, with a tentative D call TRBD1 (5 bases). This CDR3 comprises 12 residues. V was cut by 3 bases and J by 5 bases, with 7 bases left in between. The germline V gene has CDR1 SGDLS and CDR2 YYNGEE. CDR3 region: CASSGTGDTQYF. In DNA form, the CDR3 reads TGTGCCAGCAGCGGAACAGGAGATACGCAGTATTTT.

This clone was picked up a small number of times. The rearrangement uses TRBV5-1 and TRBJ2-7; TRBD2 matches at 10 bases. Germline V gene lookup returns CDR1 SGHRS and CDR2 YFSETQ. The CDR3 loop spans 16 amino acids. V lost 4 bases to trimming and J lost 3 bases; unmatched junction nucleotides: 10. CDR3 DNA: TGCGCCAGCAGCGACGAAGGGGCTAGCGGGAGCTACGAGCAGTACTTC. Translation gives CASSDEGASGSYEQYF.

The J gene is TRBJ2-1, the V gene TRBV10-1; TRBD2 matches at 7 bases. The CDR3 is made up of 15 amino acids. V shed 2 bases and J 3 bases; nucleotides not matched to a gene: 4. CDR1 is WNHNN and CDR2 is SYGVQD in the germline V gene (reference sequence). The DNA of the CDR3 is TGCGCCAGCAGTGAGCGGGCGGGGGACTACAATGAGCAGTTCTTC. Translation: CASSERAGDYNEQFF.

This rearrangement joins TRBV19 to TRBJ2-7, with TRBD2 identical over 8 bases. Germline V gene data show CDR1 as LNHDA and CDR2 as SQIVND (reference sequence). The CDR3 runs 15 residues. V gave up 1 base and J gave up 3 bases; unmatched junction bases: 5. CDR3 DNA: TGTGCCAGTAGTATAGGGGCTAGCGGGCACTACGAGCAGTACTTC. This codes for CASSIGASGHYEQYF.

CDR3 region: CASSLGGLAGVGEQFF. The CDR3 DNA sequence: TGTGCCAGCAGCTTGGGGGGACTAGCGGGAGTTGGTGAGCAGTTCTTC. V is TRBV5-4 and J is TRBJ2-1; TRBD2 aligns across 14 bases. Germline CDR1 reads SGHNT; CDR2 reads YYREEE (reference sequence). This CDR3 is 16 amino acids long. The ends lost 0 bases at V and 9 bases at J; junction bases unmatched: 5.

This chain connects TRBV7-2 to TRBJ2-3, with D maybe TRBD2 (5 bases). The CDR3 has 15 amino acids. V gave up 2 bases and J gave up 0 bases, with 9 bases separating them. The germline gives CDR1 SGHTA, CDR2 FQGNSA. The DNA of the CDR3 is TGTGCCAGCAGCTTATTAGCGCTTAGCACAGATACGCAGTATTTT. This encodes CASSLLALSTDTQYF. Variable domain in full (rest from reference TRBV7-2 and TRBJ2-3): GAGVSQSPSNKVTEKGKDVELRCDPISGHTALYWYRQSLGQGLEFLIYFQGNSAPDKSGLPSDRFSAERTGGSVSTLTIQRTQQEDSAVYLCASSLLALSTDTQYFGPGTRLTVL.

The chain employs TRBV6-5 and TRBJ2-1; D gene unclear. The CDR3 runs 15 residues. Germline V gives CDR1 MNHEY, CDR2 SVGAGI. V was shortened by 5 bases and J by 8 bases, with 19 bases between the two germline ends. CDR3 nucleotides: TGTGCCAGCAGTACGTCACTCTTATTGTTGGATGAGCAGTTCTTC. Its protein product is CASSTSLLLLDEQFF.

The chain carries TRBV29-1 and TRBJ2-7, with 9 bases lining up with TRBD2. J lost 5 bases, V lost 4 bases, and 6 bases had no gene match. Germline V gives CDR1 SQVTM, CDR2 ANQGSEA. This CDR3 has 13 residues. This CDR3 is CSVVGSGRHEQYF. CDR3 coding DNA: TGCAGCGTTGTAGGTAGCGGGAGACACGAGCAGTACTTC.

As regards this clone: The junction differs from germline at one of its ends, possibly a read error. The V gene is TRBV9, the J gene TRBJ2-5, with 8 bases lining up with TRBD2. Germline lookup yields CDR1 SGDLS and CDR2 YYNGEE. The length of the CDR3 is 15 residues. The CDR3 reads CASSAFLAGGADSHF. CDR3 bases: TGTGCCAGCAGCGCCTTTCTAGCGGGTGGAGCCGATTCCCACTTC. The complete variable domain, with remaining parts taken from reference TRBV9 and TRBJ2-5, reads DSGVTQTPKHLITATGQRVTLRCSPRSGDLSVYWYQQSLDQGLQFLIQYYNGEERAKGNILERFSAQQFPDLHSELNLSSLELGDSALYFCASSAFLAGGADSHFGPGTRLLVL.

V gene TRBV7-2 combines with J gene TRBJ2-1; D is ambiguous. V lost 5 bases and J 0 bases, leaving 11 bases between the germline ends. The CDR3 loop spans 15 amino acids. The germline gives CDR1 SGHTA, CDR2 FQGNSA. The CDR3 reads CASSRRGDSYNEQFF. CDR3 in DNA: TGTGCCAGCAGCCGGAGAGGCGACTCCTACAATGAGCAGTTCTTC. The variable domain in full, completed from reference TRBV7-2 and TRBJ2-1, reads GAGVSQSPSNKVTEKGKDVELRCDPISGHTALYWYRQSLGQGLEFLIYFQGNSAPDKSGLPSDRFSAERTGGSVSTLTIQRTQQEDSAVYLCASSRRGDSYNEQFFGPGTRLTVL.

This clone has just one count. V and J are TRBV19 and TRBJ2-2; the match to TRBD1 covers 8 bases. The length of the CDR3 is 14 residues. V was clipped by 4 bases and J by 7 bases; unmatched bases: 5. Germline loops: CDR1 LNHDA, CDR2 SQIVND (reference sequence). For the CDR3, the DNA is TGTGCCAGTAGTACAGGGGGCGGAGGCGGGGAGCTGTTTTTT. As protein: CASSTGGGGGELFF. Complete variable domain (other parts from reference TRBV19 and TRBJ2-2): DGGITQSPKYLFRKEGQNVTLSCEQNLNHDAMYWYRQDPGQGLRLIYYSQIVNDFQKGDIAEGYSVSREKKESFPLTVTSAQKNPTAFYLCASSTGGGGGELFFGEGSRLTVL.

This chain joins TRBV5-5 and TRBJ1-1; D perhaps matches TRBD1 (6 bases). The V end lost 5 bases, the J end lost 0 bases, and 20 bases lay between the germline ends. The CDR3 length is 17 residues. Germline assignment: CDR1 SGHKS and CDR2 YYEKEE (reference sequence). CDR3 sequence reads: CASRFGPRTVMNTEAFF. CDR3 nucleotides: TGTGCCAGCAGGTTCGGGCCTCGGACAGTCATGAACACTGAAGCTTTCTTT.

The chain is built from TRBV2 and TRBJ2-3; 8 nucleotides align to TRBD1. This CDR3 has 16 amino acids. Germline CDR1 is SNHLY and CDR2 is FYNNEI. With V trimmed by 6 bases and J by 4 bases, 12 bases remained unmatched. The CDR3 DNA follows: TGTGCCAGCAGGATAACTAGCCCCAGGGGGCCAGATACGCAGTATTTT. Its protein is CASRITSPRGPDTQYF. Variable domain in full (rest from reference TRBV2 and TRBJ2-3): EPEVTQTPSHQVTQMGQEVILRCVPISNHLYFYWYRQILGQKVEFLVSFYNNEISEKSEIFDDQFSVERPDGSNFTLKIRSTKLEDSAMYFCASRITSPRGPDTQYFGPGTRLTVL.

V is TRBV18 and J is TRBJ1-6; 12 bases are a match to TRBD1. With V trimmed by 6 bases and J by 11 bases, 2 bases remained unmatched. Germline assignment: CDR1 KGHSH and CDR2 LQKENI. This CDR3 is 13 amino acids long. The CDR3 coding sequence is TGTGCCAGCTCCGGGACAGGGGGCCCACCCCTCCACTTT. Translation: CASSGTGGPPLHF.